The 21 T cell receptor beta chains given below trace back to one sample, sequenced in a study of blood T cell repertoires in COVID-19. The protocol was immunoSEQ multiplex PCR, while the TCRdb copy is restricted to in-frame clones and leaves out a portion. The data contain some 130,000 clones, approximately 84% of them singletons. Sequenced sample: peripheral blood. The receptors here all came from a woman of 80 years or more with acute or convalescent COVID-19.

This chain joins TRBV6-5 and TRBJ2-1; D is perhaps TRBD1 (5 bases). This CDR3 is built from 13 residues. With 7 bases removed from V and 7 bases from J, the gap between germline ends came to 14 bases. The germline CDR1 and CDR2 sequences are MNHEY and SVGAGI. CDR3 DNA: TGTGCCAGCACCTCGACAGTGCAGAATGAGCAGTTCTTC. It encodes CASTSTVQNEQFF.

CDR3 nucleotide sequence: TGCAGCGTTGAACCCCAAGGCGGAGGACTCTCCTACAATGAGCAGTTCTTC. Translating it yields CSVEPQGGGLSYNEQFF. This rearrangement joins TRBV29-1 to TRBJ2-1, with TRBD2 as a possible D gene (5 bases). The CDR3 spans 17 residues. The germline gives CDR1 SQVTM, CDR2 ANQGSEA. V lost 2 bases to trimming and J lost 0 bases, with 17 bases between them.

This clone was picked up a small number of times. This rearrangement joins TRBV3-1 (or the pseudogene TRBV3-2) to TRBJ1-2, with TRBD1 as a possible D gene (5 bases). There are 14 residues in the CDR3. V was cut by 0 bases and J by 8 bases, with 13 bases left in between. CDR1 is LGHDT and CDR2 is YNNKEL in the germline V gene (reference sequence). CDR3: CASSQDHGGDGYTF. DNA of the CDR3: TGTGCCAGCAGCCAAGATCATGGAGGGGACGGCTACACCTTC.

The chain combines TRBV6-6 with TRBJ1-6; no definite D call. Germline values: CDR1 MNHNY, CDR2 SVGAGI (reference sequence). This CDR3 comprises 15 residues. V lost 0 bases to trimming and J lost 10 bases, with 13 bases between them. Here the CDR3 DNA reads TGTGCCAGCAGTTACTCGAATCCCGGGGAATCACCCCTCCACTTT. This translates into CASSYSNPGESPLHF.

V is TRBV6-1 and J is TRBJ1-1; perhaps TRBD1 as D (5 bases). The germline gives CDR1 MNHNS, CDR2 SASEGT. V lost 3 bases and J lost 3, with 20 bases in between. The CDR3 spans 17 residues. CDR3 in amino acids: CASSESLGGVRDTEAFF. As DNA, the CDR3 is TGTGCCAGCAGTGAGTCTCTGGGAGGGGTCAGGGACACTGAAGCTTTCTTT.

The J gene is TRBJ2-4, the V gene TRBV6-6; 10 bases map to TRBD1. The V segment lost 6 bases and the J segment 7 bases; nucleotides outside the gene matches: 12. Germline loops: CDR1 MNHNY, CDR2 SVGAGI (reference sequence). This CDR3 spans 16 amino acids. CDR3 sequence: CASREPGQGFNNIQYF. The CDR3 DNA follows: TGTGCCAGCAGGGAGCCGGGACAGGGGTTTAATAACATTCAGTACTTC.

The chain recombines TRBV30 with TRBJ2-1; 13 bases line up with TRBD2. The CDR3 is made up of 15 amino acids. Germline-derived CDR1 and CDR2 are GTSNPN and SVGIG (reference sequence). V dropped 3 bases and J dropped 9; count of bases not matched to a gene: 8. CDR3 amino acids: CAWSPGTSGDLEQFF. The CDR3 nucleotides are TGTGCCTGGAGCCCTGGGACTAGCGGGGACCTTGAGCAGTTCTTC.

The chain couples TRBV7-6 to TRBJ1-3; a weak D match, TRBD1 (5 bases). CDR1 and CDR2 from the germline V gene are SGHVS and FNYEAQ. Trimming left V 5 bases short and J 0 bases short, with 11 bases between. This CDR3 region has 15 residues. Here the CDR3 DNA reads TGTGCCAGCAGCCGGGGGATCTACTCTGGAAACACCATATATTTT. Amino acids: CASSRGIYSGNTIYF.

CDR3: CASSGAYRGNYGYTF. The DNA of the CDR3 is TGTGCCAGCAGCGGAGCATACAGGGGAAACTATGGCTACACCTTC. The V and J genes are TRBV5-4 and TRBJ1-2; TRBD1 aligns across 7 bases. Germline CDR1 and CDR2: SGHNT and YYREEE (reference sequence). J was trimmed by 2 bases and V by 4 bases; bases with no gene match: 8. The CDR3 runs to 15 residues.

The chain has TRBV30 and TRBJ2-5, with 8 bases that match TRBD2. The germline V gene has CDR1 GTSNPN and CDR2 SVGIG (reference sequence). The CDR3 sequence is 14 residues long. J was trimmed by 4 bases and V by 3 bases; bases with no gene match: 7. For the CDR3, the DNA is TGTGCCTGGAGCATCCCGGGACTAGGAGAGACCCAGTACTTC. Protein product: CAWSIPGLGETQYF.

The chain carries TRBV5-1 and TRBJ2-2, with 12 bases identical to TRBD2. V was pared by 4 bases and J by 0 bases, with 10 bases of the junction left unmatched. Germline assignment: CDR1 SGHRS and CDR2 YFSETQ. This CDR3 spans 19 amino acids. The CDR3 DNA reads as TGCGCCAGCAGCCCCCCCCAGGGACTAGCGGGTGCGAACACCGGGGAGCTGTTTTTT. Protein product: CASSPPQGLAGANTGELFF.

V gene TRBV3-1 (or the pseudogene TRBV3-2) combines with J gene TRBJ2-7, with D perhaps matching TRBD2 (6 bases). From germline, CDR1 is LGHDT and CDR2 YNNKEL (reference sequence). There are 13 residues in the CDR3. Trimming cost V 7 bases and J 1 base, with 11 bases left between them. The CDR3, as DNA: TGTGCCAGCACGACTAGTGAGTCCTACGAGCAGTACTTC. Translation gives CASTTSESYEQYF.

The chain couples TRBV7-2 to TRBJ1-6, with a tentative D call TRBD1 (6 bases). Germline CDR1 is SGHTA and CDR2 is FQGNSA. Trimming pared 1 base from V and 6 bases from J, leaving 13 bases between. CDR3 length: 16 residues. CDR3 DNA: TGTGCCAGCAGCTTAGATGCAGGGGCGGCTAATTCACCCCTCCACTTT. It is translated as CASSLDAGAANSPLHF.

The chain combines TRBV12-3 or TRBV12-4 with TRBJ1-1; D call uncertain. Trimming cost V 3 bases and J 1 base, with 6 bases left between them. The CDR3 has 13 amino acids. CDR3 residues: CASSLGANTEAFF. The CDR3 nucleotides are TGTGCCAGCAGTTTGGGAGCGAACACTGAAGCTTTCTTT.

This chain connects TRBV30 to TRBJ2-3; 8 bases are a match to TRBD2. This CDR3 contains 15 residues. Germline-derived CDR1 and CDR2 are GTSNPN and SVGIG (reference sequence). Trimming at V came to 2 bases and at J to 1 base, leaving 5 bases not matched to a gene. This CDR3 is CAWSIAGRRTDTQYF. The CDR3, as DNA: TGTGCCTGGAGTATAGCGGGGCGGCGCACAGATACGCAGTATTTT.

This chain uses TRBV7-9 with TRBJ2-1; D is perhaps TRBD2 (6 bases). The CDR3 runs to 14 residues. V was cut by 2 bases and J by 5 bases, with 10 bases left in between. CDR1 SEHNR and CDR2 FQNEAQ come from the germline V gene (reference sequence). CDR3 amino acids: CASSLSQRDNEQFF. Written as DNA, the CDR3 is TGTGCCAGCAGCTTAAGTCAGCGGGACAATGAGCAGTTCTTC.

This chain uses TRBV6-2 or TRBV6-3 with TRBJ1-3; D ambiguous. CDR1 and CDR2 from the germline V gene are MNHEY and SVGEGT. The CDR3 spans 14 residues. V lost 3 bases to trimming and J lost 4 bases, with 10 bases between them. CDR3 sequence reads: CASSYGRLGNTIYF. Written as DNA, the CDR3 is TGTGCCAGCAGTTATGGGAGACTCGGAAACACCATATATTTT.

This sequence joins TRBV20-1 and TRBJ2-3; D possibly corresponds to TRBD2 (6 bases). The CDR3 extends over 16 amino acids. Trimming stripped 3 bases from V and 3 bases from J, with 19 bases between. CDR1 DFQATT and CDR2 SNEGSKA come from the germline V gene (reference sequence). The CDR3 DNA reads TGCAGTGCTAGTAGGCAGAGGGGACTTGGGACAGATACGCAGTATTTT. It codes for CSASRQRGLGTDTQYF.

The rearrangement uses TRBV18 and TRBJ2-2; TRBD1 might be the D (7 bases). CDR1 and CDR2 from the germline V gene are KGHSH and LQKENI. V dropped 8 bases and J dropped 0 bases, with 16 bases sitting between them. The CDR3 is made up of 16 amino acids. The CDR3 sequence is CASTRTGGTNTGELFF. In DNA form, the CDR3 reads TGTGCCAGCACTCGGACAGGAGGGACGAACACCGGGGAGCTGTTTTTT.

The rearrangement uses TRBV7-6 and TRBJ2-3, with 11 bases fitting TRBD2. Germline lookup yields CDR1 SGHVS and CDR2 FNYEAQ. V shed 4 bases, J shed 3 bases, and the junction held 9 bases outside the gene matches. This CDR3 comprises 17 residues. The CDR3 here is CASSSPIAGGPTDTQYF. The CDR3 DNA is TGTGCCAGCAGCTCCCCTATAGCGGGAGGGCCAACAGATACGCAGTATTTT.

This chain joins TRBV3-1 (or the pseudogene TRBV3-2) and TRBJ1-1; D ambiguous. Germline-derived CDR1 and CDR2 are LGHDT and YNNKEL (reference sequence). Deletions cut 4 bases from V and 8 bases from J, with 8 bases between. There are 11 residues in the CDR3. This CDR3 reads CASSRSGEAFF. CDR3 sequence (DNA): TGTGCCAGCAGCCGTTCAGGCGAAGCTTTCTTT.